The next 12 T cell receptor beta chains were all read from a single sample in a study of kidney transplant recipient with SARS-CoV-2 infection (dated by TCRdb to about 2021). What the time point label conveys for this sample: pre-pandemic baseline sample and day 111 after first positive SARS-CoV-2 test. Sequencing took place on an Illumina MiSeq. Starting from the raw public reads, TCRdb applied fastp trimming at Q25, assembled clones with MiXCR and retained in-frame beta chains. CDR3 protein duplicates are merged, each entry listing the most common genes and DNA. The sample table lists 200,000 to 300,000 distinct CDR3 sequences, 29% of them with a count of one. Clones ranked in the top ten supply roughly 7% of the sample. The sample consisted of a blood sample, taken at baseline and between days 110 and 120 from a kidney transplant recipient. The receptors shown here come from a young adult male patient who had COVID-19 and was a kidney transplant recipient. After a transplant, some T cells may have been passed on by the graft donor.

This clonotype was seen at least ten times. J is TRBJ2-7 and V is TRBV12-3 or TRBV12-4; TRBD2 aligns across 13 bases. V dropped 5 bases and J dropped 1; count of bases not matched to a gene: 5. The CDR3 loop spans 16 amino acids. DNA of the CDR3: TGTGCCAGCAGTGGTGGACTAGCGGGAGTTTCCTACGAGCAGTACTTC. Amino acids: CASSGGLAGVSYEQYF.

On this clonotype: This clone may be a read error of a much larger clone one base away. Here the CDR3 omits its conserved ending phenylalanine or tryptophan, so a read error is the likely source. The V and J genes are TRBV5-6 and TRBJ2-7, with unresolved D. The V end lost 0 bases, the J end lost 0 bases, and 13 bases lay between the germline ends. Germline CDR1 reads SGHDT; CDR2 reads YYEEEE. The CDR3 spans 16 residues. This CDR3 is CASSLGKRWSSYEQYS. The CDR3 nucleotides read TGTGCCAGCAGCTTGGGTAAGAGATGGAGCTCCTACGAGCAGTACTCC.

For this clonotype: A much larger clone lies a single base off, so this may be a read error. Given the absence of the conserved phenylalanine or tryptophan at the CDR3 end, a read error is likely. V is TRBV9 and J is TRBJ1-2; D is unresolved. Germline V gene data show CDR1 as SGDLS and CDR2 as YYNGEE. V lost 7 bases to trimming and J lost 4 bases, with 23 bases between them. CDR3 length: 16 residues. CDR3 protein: CASYRTYSRKTYGYTL. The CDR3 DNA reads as TGTGCCAGCTACCGAACGTACTCAAGAAAGACCTATGGCTACACCTTA.

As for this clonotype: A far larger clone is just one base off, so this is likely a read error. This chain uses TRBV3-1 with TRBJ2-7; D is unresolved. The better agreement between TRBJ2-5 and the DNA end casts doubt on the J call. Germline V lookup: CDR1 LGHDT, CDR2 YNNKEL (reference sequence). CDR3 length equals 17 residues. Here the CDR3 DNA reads TGTGCCTGCAGCCTTGTCCTTCCCATTTCTTTCTCTGAGACCCAGTACTTC. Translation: CACSLVLPISFSETQYF.

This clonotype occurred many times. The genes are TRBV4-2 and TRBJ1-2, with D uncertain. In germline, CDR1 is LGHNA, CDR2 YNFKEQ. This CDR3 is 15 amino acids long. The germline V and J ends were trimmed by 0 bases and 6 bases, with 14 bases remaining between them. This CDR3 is CASSQDPSPGNGYTF. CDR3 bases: TGTGCCAGCAGCCAAGACCCGAGTCCCGGGAATGGCTACACCTTC.

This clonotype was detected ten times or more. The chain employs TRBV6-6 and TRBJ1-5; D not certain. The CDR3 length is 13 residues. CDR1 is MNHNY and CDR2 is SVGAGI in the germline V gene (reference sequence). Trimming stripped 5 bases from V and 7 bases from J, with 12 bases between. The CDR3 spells CASSTMGFQPQHF. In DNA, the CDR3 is TGTGCCAGCAGTACAATGGGTTTCCAGCCCCAGCATTTT.

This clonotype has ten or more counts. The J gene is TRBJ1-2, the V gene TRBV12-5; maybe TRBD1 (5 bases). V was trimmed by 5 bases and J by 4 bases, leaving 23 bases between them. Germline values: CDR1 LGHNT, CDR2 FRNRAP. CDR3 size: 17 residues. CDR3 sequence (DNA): TGTGCTAGTGGTGGCGCTCTTTTGCAGGGAAAGACCTATGGCTACACCTTC. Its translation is CASGGALLQGKTYGYTF.

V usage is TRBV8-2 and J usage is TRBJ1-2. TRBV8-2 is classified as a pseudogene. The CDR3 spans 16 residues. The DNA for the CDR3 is TGTGGCAGTAAACTTGGTGATAGCCGAAAGGCCTATGGCTACACCTTC. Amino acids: CGSKLGDSRKAYGYTF.

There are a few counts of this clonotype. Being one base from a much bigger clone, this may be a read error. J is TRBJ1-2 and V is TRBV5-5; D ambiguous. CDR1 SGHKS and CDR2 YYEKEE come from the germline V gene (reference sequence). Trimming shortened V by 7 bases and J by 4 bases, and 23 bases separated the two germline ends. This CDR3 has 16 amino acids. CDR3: CASSSHASRKTYGYTF. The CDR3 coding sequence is TGTGCCAGCTCGAGCCATGCCTCGCGAAAGACCTATGGCTACACCTTC.

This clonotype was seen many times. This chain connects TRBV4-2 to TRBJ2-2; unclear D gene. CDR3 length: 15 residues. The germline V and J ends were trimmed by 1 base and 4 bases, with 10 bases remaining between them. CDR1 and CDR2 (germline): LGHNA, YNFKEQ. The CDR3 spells CASSQGHLGTGELFF. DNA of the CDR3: TGTGCCAGCAGCCAAGGTCACCTCGGCACCGGGGAGCTGTTTTTT.

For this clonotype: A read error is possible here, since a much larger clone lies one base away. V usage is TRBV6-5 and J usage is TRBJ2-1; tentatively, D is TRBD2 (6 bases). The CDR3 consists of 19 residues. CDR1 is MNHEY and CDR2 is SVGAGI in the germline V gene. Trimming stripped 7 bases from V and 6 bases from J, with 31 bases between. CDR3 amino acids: CASTPSRWDGAGRINEQFF. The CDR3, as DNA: TGTGCCAGCACCCCCTCTAGGTGGGACGGCGCGGGAAGGATCAATGAGCAGTTCTTC.

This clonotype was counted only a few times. In DNA, the CDR3 is TGTGCCAGCAGCTCACGCCTAACAAGCAGAAAGACCTATGGCTACACCTTC. It specifies CASSSRLTSRKTYGYTF. The V and J genes are TRBV11-2 and TRBJ1-2; D ambiguous. Germline-derived CDR1 and CDR2 are SGHAT and FQNNGV. The CDR3 runs to 17 residues. V lost 4 bases and J lost 4, with 22 bases in between.